This passage covers 30 T cell receptor beta chains from one sample sequenced in a study of tumor-infiltrating lymphocytes in primary liver carcinoma. The authors made TCR beta cDNA from about 500 ng total RNA with a constant-region primer. ARM-PCR was slightly modified, and three nested multiplex PCR rounds with it gave rise to the TCR beta libraries. TRBV1-TRBV30 forward and Cbeta reverse primers drove the first two roughly 11-cycle rounds. TCRdb analysed the multiplex PCR reads with MiXCR anew, one entry per CDR3 protein. The sample records more than 90,000 distinct CDR3 sequences, about 62% being singletons. Extraction of RNA together with DNA used about 17-30 mg of unsorted bulk tissue. Material for sequencing was liver tumor tissue from sampling region 2. Subset defined: tumor region T2, inferior pole. The source of these receptors is a woman aged 55-70 years with primary liver carcinoma and hepatitis B virus infection.

A note on this clonotype: No conserved phenylalanine or tryptophan is present at the end of the CDR3, so a read error is the likely explanation. The rearrangement uses TRBV14 and TRBJ1-1; tentative D call: TRBD1 (6 bases). Per the germline V gene, CDR1 is SGHDN and CDR2 is FVKESK. The CDR3 contains 17 residues. V was clipped by 4 bases and J by 1 base, with 19 bases between them. The CDR3 sequence: CASSPRQGRVGNTEAFL. CDR3 DNA sequence: TGTGCCAGCAGCCCGAGGCAGGGGAGAGTGGGGAACACTGAAGCTTTCCTT.

The J gene is TRBJ1-1, the V gene TRBV5-4; D gene uncertain. The CDR3 sequence is 14 residues long. Germline V gives CDR1 SGHNT, CDR2 YYREEE (reference sequence). The CDR3: CVCSRSAVNTEAFF. In nucleotides, the CDR3 is TGTGTCTGCAGCCGGTCAGCCGTGAACACTGAAGCTTTCTTT.

Of note for this clonotype: With a much larger clone just one base away, this may be a read error. This sequence joins TRBV5-1 and TRBJ2-7, with 7 bases fitting TRBD2. The V gene's germline CDR1 is SGHRS and CDR2 YFSETQ. This CDR3 has 13 amino acids. V was pared by 6 bases and J by 5 bases, with 8 bases of the junction left unmatched. Written as DNA, the CDR3 is TGCGCCAGCACTTCCGCCGCGGGAGACGAGCAGTACTTC. Translated: CASTSAAGDEQYF.

Points on this clonotype: A much larger clone lies one base from this, so it may be a read error. The chain couples TRBV28 to TRBJ2-7; D gene uncertain. Per germline, CDR1 MDHEN and CDR2 SYDVKM. This CDR3 region has 14 residues. V lost 9 bases to trimming and J lost 2 bases, with 17 bases between them. The CDR3 DNA reads TGTGCCAGAAGTGGGCCCGACCGACCCTACGAGCAGTACTTC. This encodes CARSGPDRPYEQYF.

The chain is built from TRBV2 and TRBJ1-2, with D possibly matching TRBD1 (6 bases). Trimming took off 6 bases at V and 4 bases at J, with 12 bases between the two ends. The CDR3 has 13 residues. The germline CDR1 and CDR2 sequences are SNHLY and FYNNEI. The DNA of the CDR3 is TGTGCCAGCAGGCGGGACACTAGCTATGGCTACACCTTC. This encodes CASRRDTSYGYTF.

Concerning this clonotype: Germline and junction disagree at one end, which may indicate a read error. The rearrangement uses TRBV11-2 and TRBJ2-1; tentative D call: TRBD2 (6 bases). The germline V gene encodes CDR1 SGHAT and CDR2 FQNNGV. The CDR3 has 13 amino acids. In DNA form, the CDR3 reads TGTGCCAGCAGCTTAAAAGGGTCCGGAGGGCAGTTATTC. This encodes CASSLKGSGGQLF.

This clonotype came up a few times. The V and J genes are TRBV29-1 and TRBJ2-2, with a weak D call TRBD2 (5 bases). Germline CDR1 and CDR2: SQVTM and ANQGSEA. Trimming stripped 6 bases from V and 1 base from J, with 12 bases between. The CDR3 is 14 amino acids. CDR3 in amino acids: CSVAASMNTGELFF. The CDR3 DNA is TGCAGCGTGGCGGCTAGCATGAACACCGGGGAGCTGTTTTTT.

This clonotype was detected a few times. V usage is TRBV28 and J usage is TRBJ1-3, with TRBD1 matching over 9 bases. CDR1 MDHEN and CDR2 SYDVKM come from the germline V gene. V lost 5 bases and J lost 3; bases outside the gene matches: 5. The CDR3 runs to 15 residues. The CDR3 region has the DNA TGTGCCAGCAGTCAGGGACAGGGTTTTGGAAACACCATATATTTT. It yields the protein CASSQGQGFGNTIYF.

In regard to this clonotype: A read error may produce the germline difference seen at one junction end. This chain joins TRBV29-1 and TRBJ2-1, with TRBD1 as a possible D gene (5 bases). CDR3 length: 14 amino acids. Germline CDR1 and CDR2: SQVTM and ANQGSEA. The CDR3 loop reads CSVEGGVSYTERFF. The CDR3 bases are TGCAGCGTTGAAGGGGGCGTCTCCTACACTGAGCGGTTCTTC.

J is TRBJ2-1 and V is TRBV19; weak D call: TRBD1 (8 bases). Between the trimmed V and J ends, which lost 2 bases and 7 bases, there was a span of 15 bases. CDR1 and CDR2 (germline): LNHDA, SQIVND (reference sequence). This CDR3 is 15 amino acids long. As DNA, the CDR3 is TGTGCCAGTAGTATAACAGGGGGGCGGGGGAATGAGCAGTTCTTC. As protein: CASSITGGRGNEQFF.

Comment on this clonotype: In this CDR3 the conserved last residue, phenylalanine or tryptophan, is missing, so a read error is likely. This rearrangement joins TRBV11-1 to TRBJ2-2, with D uncertain. This CDR3 has 14 amino acids. Trimming shortened V by 6 bases and J by 6 bases, and 14 bases separated the two germline ends. Germline CDR1 and CDR2: SGHAT and FQDESV (reference sequence). The CDR3 nucleotides are TGTGCCAGCAGAACGAGCCTTGACGCCGGGGAGCTGTTTATT. Protein product: CASRTSLDAGELFI.

The chain uses TRBV29-1 and TRBJ2-3; TRBD2 matches 8 bases. CDR3 size: 13 residues. Germline CDR1 is SQVTM and CDR2 is ANQGSEA. J gave up 7 bases and V 7 bases, and 10 bases lay outside the gene matches. The CDR3 sequence is CSATSGLGHTQYF. The CDR3 DNA is TGCAGCGCCACTAGCGGTTTGGGGCATACGCAGTATTTT.

This clonotype was seen more than once but under ten times. A much larger clone lies one base from this, so it may be a read error. The gene calls are TRBV12-3 or TRBV12-4 and TRBJ2-3; D is unresolved. CDR3 length: 12 amino acids. The chain's CDR3 is CVSSFSRDTQYF. Written as DNA, the CDR3 is TGTGTCAGCAGTTTTTCCCGAGATACGCAGTATTTT.

Remarks on this clonotype: One junction end disagrees with the germline gene, perhaps due to a read error. CDR3 sequence: CTSSLRSGRGETQYF. Here the CDR3 DNA reads TGTACCAGCAGTTTACGTAGCGGGAGAGGGGAGACCCAGTACTTC. The rearrangement uses TRBV12-3 or TRBV12-4 and TRBJ2-5; 9 nucleotides match TRBD2. This CDR3 region has 15 residues.

In this sample, this clonotype turned up a few times. The J gene is TRBJ2-3, the V gene TRBV24-1; D ambiguous. Trimming removed 4 bases from V and 11 bases from J, with 21 bases in between. Germline CDR1 reads KGHDR; CDR2 reads SFDVKD. The CDR3 is 15 amino acids. The CDR3 spells CATSDYGTPTDVQYF. CDR3 DNA: TGTGCCACCAGTGACTACGGAACCCCCACAGATGTGCAGTATTTT.

About this clonotype itself: Lacking the conserved final phenylalanine or tryptophan, this CDR3 likely reflects a read error. The gene calls are TRBV11-2 and TRBJ2-2; TRBD2 might be the D (5 bases). V lost 0 bases and J 4 bases, leaving 9 bases between the germline ends. Germline V gives CDR1 SGHAT, CDR2 FQNNGV. This CDR3 spans 15 amino acids. The DNA for the CDR3 is TGTGCCAGCAGCTTAGAGGTGGAGGTCACCGGGGAGCTGTTTTTG. It is translated as CASSLEVEVTGELFL.

The table lists this clonotype with a count of one. A much larger clone sits a single nucleotide away, making a read error possible. The chain carries TRBV5-1 and TRBJ1-1; TRBD1 agrees at 8 bases. CDR1 and CDR2 from the germline V gene are SGHRS and YFSETQ. This CDR3 comprises 14 residues. The CDR3 loop reads CANSGGTGNTEAFF. The DNA for the CDR3 is TGCGCCAACAGCGGCGGGACAGGGAACACTGAAGCTTTCTTT.

This chain connects TRBV11-3 to TRBJ2-1; possibly TRBD2 for D (6 bases). V was cut by 1 base and J by 8 bases, with 21 bases left in between. In germline, CDR1 is SGHNT, CDR2 YENEEA. This CDR3 has 17 residues. CDR3 in DNA: TGTGCCAGCAGCTTAGGTCGGGGGTTGTGGGGCGTCGATGAGCAGTTCTTC. This translates into CASSLGRGLWGVDEQFF. Filled out from reference TRBV11-3 and TRBJ2-1, the complete variable domain reads EAGVVQSPRYKIIEKKQPVAFWCNPISGHNTLYWYLQNLGQGPELLIRYENEEAVDDSQLPKDRFSAERLKGVDSTLKIQPAELGDSAVYLCASSLGRGLWGVDEQFFGPGTRLTVL.

A word on this clonotype: Germline is not matched at one junction end, which may reflect a read error. This rearrangement joins TRBV2 to TRBJ2-5, with TRBD1 matching 8 bases. Per germline, CDR1 SNHLY and CDR2 FYNNEI. The length of the CDR3 is 14 residues. The CDR3 loop is CANSENRGQETQYF. CDR3 bases: TGTGCCAACAGTGAAAACAGGGGGCAAGAGACCCAGTACTTC.

Notes on this clonotype: One base away lies a much larger clone, so this may be a sequencing read error. Without the conserved terminal phenylalanine or tryptophan, this CDR3 likely stems from a read error. This chain joins TRBV7-9 and TRBJ2-2; 13 nucleotides align to TRBD2. Looked up from germline, CDR1 is SEHNR and CDR2 is FQNEAQ (reference sequence). The junction had 6 bases not matched to a gene; V was cut back by 5 bases and J by 6 bases. The CDR3 is 16 residues long. The CDR3 spells CASSLGLAGESGELFS. Here the CDR3 DNA reads TGTGCCAGCAGCCTAGGACTAGCGGGAGAATCCGGGGAGCTGTTTTCT.

As concerns this clonotype: With a much larger clone just one base away, this may be a read error. This chain joins TRBV5-4 and TRBJ2-1, with 12 bases matching TRBD2. Germline V gene lookup returns CDR1 SGHNT and CDR2 YYREEE (reference sequence). The CDR3 has 15 amino acids. The CDR3 region is CDSSPGLAGNNEQFF. CDR3 nucleotide sequence: TGTGACAGCAGCCCTGGACTAGCGGGAAACAATGAGCAGTTCTTC.

This rearrangement joins TRBV6-5 to TRBJ1-5, with D maybe TRBD1 (5 bases). The end of the DNA aligns better with TRBJ2-3, so the J call may be wrong. Germline V gives CDR1 MNHEY, CDR2 SVGAGI. CDR3 length: 14 residues. The CDR3 bases are TGTGCCAGCAGTTACGCAGGGCTGTGTCAGCCCCAGTATTTT. Amino acids: CASSYAGLCQPQYF.

This clonotype was counted ten times or more. The V call is TRBV14, the J call TRBJ1-6, with 8 bases identical to TRBD1. Looked up from germline, CDR1 is SGHDN and CDR2 is FVKESK. The CDR3 is 15 amino acids. With V trimmed by 3 bases and J by 7 bases, 5 bases remained unmatched. The CDR3 nucleotides read TGTGCCAGCAGCCAGACAGGGGTGTGGAATTCACCCCTCCACTTT. Translating it yields CASSQTGVWNSPLHF.

Concerning this clonotype: No conserved phenylalanine or tryptophan ends this CDR3, so it is likely a read error. CDR3 sequence reads: CASNLRVGVGDTQYL. Here the CDR3 DNA reads TGTGCCAGCAACTTAAGGGTGGGAGTAGGAGATACGCAGTATCTT. The rearrangement uses TRBV11-2 and TRBJ2-3; tentative D call: TRBD2 (5 bases). This CDR3 is 15 amino acids long. Germline loops: CDR1 SGHAT, CDR2 FQNNGV.

On this clonotype: The junction shows a germline mismatch at one end, possibly a read error. The V gene is TRBV29-1, the J gene TRBJ2-1; maybe TRBD1 (7 bases). This CDR3 region has 13 residues. CDR1 SQVTM and CDR2 ANQGSEA come from the germline V gene. The CDR3 nucleotides read TGCAGCGTTGATGGAAGGGGGCGGGATGAGCACTTCTTC. This encodes CSVDGRGRDEHFF.

There are many counts of this clonotype. The genes are TRBV6-1 and TRBJ2-3; the match to TRBD1 covers 7 bases. CDR1 is MNHNS, CDR2 SASEGT, per germline. V was pared by 3 bases and J by 2 bases, with 5 bases of the junction left unmatched. The CDR3 length is 15 residues. The CDR3 here is CASSDGDRVTDTQYF. CDR3 DNA sequence: TGTGCCAGCAGTGACGGAGACAGGGTCACAGATACGCAGTATTTT.

A word on this clonotype: The junction departs from the called germline gene at one end, perhaps through a read error. The chain has TRBV12-3 or TRBV12-4 and TRBJ1-2; D unresolved. The CDR3 totals 13 residues. The DNA for the CDR3 is TGTGCCAGCAGTCATCCAGTGGTTGGTGGCTACACTTTC. This translates into CASSHPVVGGYTF.

This clonotype appeared a few times. The junction and the germline gene differ at one end; a read error may be behind it. This chain joins TRBV19 and TRBJ2-7; 7 bases are shared with TRBD1. Per germline, CDR1 LNHDA and CDR2 SQIVND (reference sequence). This CDR3 region has 13 residues. This CDR3 reads CASQDRTGFEQYF. The CDR3 DNA sequence: TGTGCCAGCCAGGACAGGACGGGCTTCGAGCAGTATTTC.

Of note for this clonotype: At one of its ends the junction is not consistent with the germline gene, which may arise from a read error. The rearrangement joins TRBV6-5 to TRBJ2-5, with TRBD2 matching 11 bases. There are 16 residues in the CDR3. Germline V gene lookup returns CDR1 MNHEY and CDR2 SVGAGI. The CDR3 here is CASSFSGTSGKETQDF. CDR3 DNA sequence: TGTGCCAGCAGTTTTTCCGGGACTAGCGGTAAAGAGACCCAGGACTTC.

Remarks on this clonotype: A single base separates this from a much larger clone, so it may be a read error. This sequence joins TRBV28 and TRBJ2-3; TRBD1 might be the D (5 bases). V was shortened by 8 bases and J by 5 bases, with 14 bases between the two germline ends. This CDR3 has 13 residues. CDR1 is MDHEN and CDR2 is SYDVKM in the germline V gene. The chain's CDR3 is CASWGRNKDTQYF. For the CDR3, the DNA is TGTGCCAGCTGGGGCAGGAACAAAGATACGCAGTATTTT.